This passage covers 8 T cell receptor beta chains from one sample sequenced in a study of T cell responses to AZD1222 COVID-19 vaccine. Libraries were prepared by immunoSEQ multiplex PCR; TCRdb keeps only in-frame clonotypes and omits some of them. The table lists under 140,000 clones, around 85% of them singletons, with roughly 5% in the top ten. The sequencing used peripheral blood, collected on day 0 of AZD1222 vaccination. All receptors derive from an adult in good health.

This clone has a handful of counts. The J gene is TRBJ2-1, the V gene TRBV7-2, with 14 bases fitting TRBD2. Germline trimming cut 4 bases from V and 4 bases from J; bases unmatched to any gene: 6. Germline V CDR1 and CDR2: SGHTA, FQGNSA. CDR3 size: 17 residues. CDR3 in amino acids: CASSSGLAGGKYNEQFF. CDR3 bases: TGTGCCAGCAGCTCAGGACTAGCGGGGGGAAAGTACAATGAGCAGTTCTTC.

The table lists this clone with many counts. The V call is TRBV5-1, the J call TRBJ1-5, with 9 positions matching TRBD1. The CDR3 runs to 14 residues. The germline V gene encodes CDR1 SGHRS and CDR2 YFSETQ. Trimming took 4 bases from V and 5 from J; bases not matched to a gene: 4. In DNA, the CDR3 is TGCGCCAGCAGCCCGGGACAGGGACATCAGCCCCAGCATTTT. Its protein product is CASSPGQGHQPQHF. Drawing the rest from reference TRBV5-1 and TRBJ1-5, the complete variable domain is KAGVTQTPRYLIKTRGQQVTLSCSPISGHRSVSWYQQTPGQGLQFLFEYFSETQRNKGNFPGRFSGRQFSNSRSEMNVSTLELGDSALYLCASSPGQGHQPQHFGDGTRLSIL.

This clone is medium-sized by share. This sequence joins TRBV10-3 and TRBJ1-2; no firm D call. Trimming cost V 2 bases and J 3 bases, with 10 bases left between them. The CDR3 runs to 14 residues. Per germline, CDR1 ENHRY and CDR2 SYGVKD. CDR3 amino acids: CAISELAGYYGYTF. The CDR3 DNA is TGTGCCATCAGTGAGCTTGCGGGATACTATGGCTACACCTTC.

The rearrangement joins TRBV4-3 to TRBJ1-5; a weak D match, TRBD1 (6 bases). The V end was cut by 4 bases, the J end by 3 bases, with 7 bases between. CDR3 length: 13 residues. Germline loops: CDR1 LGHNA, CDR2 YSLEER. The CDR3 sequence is CASSPGVNQPQHF. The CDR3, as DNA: TGCGCCAGCAGCCCAGGGGTCAATCAGCCCCAGCATTTT.

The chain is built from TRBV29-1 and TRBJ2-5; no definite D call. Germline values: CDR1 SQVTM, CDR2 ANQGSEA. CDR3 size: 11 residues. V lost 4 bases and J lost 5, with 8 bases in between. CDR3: CSVADLETQYF. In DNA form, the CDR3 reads TGCAGCGTTGCGGATCTGGAGACCCAGTACTTC.

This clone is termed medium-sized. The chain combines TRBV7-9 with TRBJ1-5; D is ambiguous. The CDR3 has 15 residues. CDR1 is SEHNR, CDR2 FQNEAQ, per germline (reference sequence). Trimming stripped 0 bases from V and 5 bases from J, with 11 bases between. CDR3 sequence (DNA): TGTGCCAGCAGCTTAGCTGAAGGGCGGGATCAGCCCCAGCATTTT. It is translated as CASSLAEGRDQPQHF.

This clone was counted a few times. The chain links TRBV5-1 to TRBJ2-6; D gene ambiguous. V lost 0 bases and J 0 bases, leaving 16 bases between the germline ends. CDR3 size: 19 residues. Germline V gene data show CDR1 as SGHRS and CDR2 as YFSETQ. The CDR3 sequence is CASSLASTTESSGANVLTF. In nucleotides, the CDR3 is TGCGCCAGCAGCTTGGCGTCGACAACTGAGAGCTCTGGGGCCAACGTCCTGACTTTC.

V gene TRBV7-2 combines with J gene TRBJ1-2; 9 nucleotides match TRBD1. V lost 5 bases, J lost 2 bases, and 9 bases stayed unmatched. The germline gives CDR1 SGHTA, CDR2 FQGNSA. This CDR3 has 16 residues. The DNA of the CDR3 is TGTGCCAGCAGCCCTTCTGGGACAGGGAAAAACTATGGCTACACCTTC. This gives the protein CASSPSGTGKNYGYTF. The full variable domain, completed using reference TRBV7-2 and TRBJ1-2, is GAGVSQSPSNKVTEKGKDVELRCDPISGHTALYWYRQSLGQGLEFLIYFQGNSAPDKSGLPSDRFSAERTGGSVSTLTIQRTQQEDSAVYLCASSPSGTGKNYGYTFGSGTRLTVV.